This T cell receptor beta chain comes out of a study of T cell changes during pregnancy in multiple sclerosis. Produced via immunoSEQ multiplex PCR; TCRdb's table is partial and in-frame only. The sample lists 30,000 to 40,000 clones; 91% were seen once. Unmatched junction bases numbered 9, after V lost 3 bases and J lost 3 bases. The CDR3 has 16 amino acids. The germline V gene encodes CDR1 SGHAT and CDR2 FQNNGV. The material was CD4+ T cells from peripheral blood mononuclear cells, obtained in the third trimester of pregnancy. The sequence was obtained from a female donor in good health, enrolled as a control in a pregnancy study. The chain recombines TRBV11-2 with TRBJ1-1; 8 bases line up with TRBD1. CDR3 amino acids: CASSFTQGASDTEAFF. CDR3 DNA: TGTGCCAGCAGCTTTACCCAGGGGGCGTCGGACACTGAAGCTTTCTTT.